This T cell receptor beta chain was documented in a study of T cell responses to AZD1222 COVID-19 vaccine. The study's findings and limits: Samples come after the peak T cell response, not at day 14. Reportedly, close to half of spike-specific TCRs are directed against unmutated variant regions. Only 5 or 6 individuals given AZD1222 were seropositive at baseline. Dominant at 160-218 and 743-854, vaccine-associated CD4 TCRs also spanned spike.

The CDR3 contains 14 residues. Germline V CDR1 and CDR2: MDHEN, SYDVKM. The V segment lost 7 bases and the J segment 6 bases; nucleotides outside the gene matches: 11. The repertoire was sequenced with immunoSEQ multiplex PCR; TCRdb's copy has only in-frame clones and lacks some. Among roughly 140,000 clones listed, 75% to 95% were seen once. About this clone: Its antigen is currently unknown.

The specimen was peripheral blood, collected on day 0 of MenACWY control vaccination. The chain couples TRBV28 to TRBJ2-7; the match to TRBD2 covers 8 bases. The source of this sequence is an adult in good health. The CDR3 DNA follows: TGTGCCAGCAAGGAGGGGACTAGGTATCGCGAGCAGTACTTC. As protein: CASKEGTRYREQYF.